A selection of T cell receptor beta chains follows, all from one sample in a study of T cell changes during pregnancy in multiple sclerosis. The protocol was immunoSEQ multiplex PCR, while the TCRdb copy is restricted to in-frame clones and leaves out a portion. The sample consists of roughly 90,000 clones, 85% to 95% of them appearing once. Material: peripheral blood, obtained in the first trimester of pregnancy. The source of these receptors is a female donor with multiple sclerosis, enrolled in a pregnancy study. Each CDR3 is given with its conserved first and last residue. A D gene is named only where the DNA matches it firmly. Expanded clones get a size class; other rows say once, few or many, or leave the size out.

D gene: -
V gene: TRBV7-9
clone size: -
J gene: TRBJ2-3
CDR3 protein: CASAPPFGSTDTQYF
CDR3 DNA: TGTGCCAGCGCCCCCCCATTCGGGAGCACAGATACGCAGTATTTT

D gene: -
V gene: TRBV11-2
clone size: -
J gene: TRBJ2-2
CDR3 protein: CASSLDRGKGWTGELFF
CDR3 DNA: TGTGCCAGCAGCTTAGATAGGGGGAAGGGATGGACCGGGGAGCTGTTTTTT

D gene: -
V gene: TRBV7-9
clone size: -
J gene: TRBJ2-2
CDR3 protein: CASSFPRTQLGGNTGELFF
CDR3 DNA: TGTGCCAGCAGCTTTCCCCGGACTCAACTGGGGGGAAACACCGGGGAGCTGTTTTTT

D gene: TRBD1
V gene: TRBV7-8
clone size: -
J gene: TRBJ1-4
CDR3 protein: CASSPTGVGEKLFF
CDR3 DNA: TGTGCCAGCAGCCCGACAGGGGTGGGTGAAAAACTGTTTTTT

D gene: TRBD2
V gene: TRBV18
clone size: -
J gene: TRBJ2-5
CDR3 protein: CASSPIAGTEVAQYF
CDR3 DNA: TGTGCCAGCTCACCTATAGCGGGGACCGAAGTGGCCCAGTACTTC

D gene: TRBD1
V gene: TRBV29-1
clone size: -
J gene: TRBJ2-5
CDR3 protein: CSVPRDRGTAQYF
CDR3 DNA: TGCAGCGTTCCTCGGGACAGGGGAACGGCCCAGTACTTC

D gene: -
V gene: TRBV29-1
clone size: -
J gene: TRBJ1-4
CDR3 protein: CSLRDRGEKLFF
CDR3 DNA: TGCAGCTTGCGGGACCGGGGTGAAAAACTGTTTTTT

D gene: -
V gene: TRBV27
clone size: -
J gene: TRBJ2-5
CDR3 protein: CASSLRATEAQYF
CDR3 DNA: TGTGCCAGCAGTTTGCGGGCAACCGAGGCCCAGTACTTC

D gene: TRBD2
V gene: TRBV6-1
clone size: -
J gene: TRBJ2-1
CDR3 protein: CASSLGTNHNEQFF
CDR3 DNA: TGTGCCAGCAGCCTAGGGACTAACCACAATGAGCAGTTCTTC

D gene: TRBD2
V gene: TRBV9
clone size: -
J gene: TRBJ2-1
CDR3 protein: CASSGRESSYNEQFF
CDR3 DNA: TGTGCCAGCAGCGGGCGGGAGAGCTCCTACAATGAGCAGTTCTTC

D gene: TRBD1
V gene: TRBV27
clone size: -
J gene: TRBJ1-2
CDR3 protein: CASSFVGTGDGYTF
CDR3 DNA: TGTGCCAGCAGTTTCGTCGGGACAGGGGATGGCTACACCTTC

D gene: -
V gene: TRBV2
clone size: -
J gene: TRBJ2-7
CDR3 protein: CASDISGTLTTYEQYF
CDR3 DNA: TGTGCCAGCGATATTTCAGGGACACTAACCACCTACGAGCAGTACTTC

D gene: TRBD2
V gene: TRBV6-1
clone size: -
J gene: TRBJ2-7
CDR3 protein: CAIRAGGPLFYEQYF
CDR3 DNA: TGTGCCATACGAGCGGGGGGCCCCTTATTCTACGAGCAGTACTTC

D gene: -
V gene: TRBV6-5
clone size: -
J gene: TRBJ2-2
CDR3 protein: CASSYTAYSSTGELFF
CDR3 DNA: TGTGCCAGCAGTTACACTGCATACTCATCCACCGGGGAGCTGTTTTTT

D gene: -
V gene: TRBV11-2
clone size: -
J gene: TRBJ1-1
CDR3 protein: CASSFPSTEAFF
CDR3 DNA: TGTGCCAGCAGCTTCCCTTCCACTGAAGCTTTCTTT

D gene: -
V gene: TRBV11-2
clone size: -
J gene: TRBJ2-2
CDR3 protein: CASSFPGNTGELFF
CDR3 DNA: TGTGCCAGCAGCTTTCCGGGGAACACCGGGGAGCTGTTTTTT

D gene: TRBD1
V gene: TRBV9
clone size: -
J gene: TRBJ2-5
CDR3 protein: CASSVDREETQYF
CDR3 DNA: TGTGCCAGCAGCGTTGACAGGGAAGAGACCCAGTACTTC

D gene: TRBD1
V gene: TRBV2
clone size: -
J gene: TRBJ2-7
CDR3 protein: CASSEAAGGLYEQYF
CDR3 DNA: TGTGCCAGCAGTGAGGCGGCAGGGGGCCTATACGAGCAGTACTTC

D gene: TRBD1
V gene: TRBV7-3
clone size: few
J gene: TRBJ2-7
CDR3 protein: CASSLDRDSYEQYF
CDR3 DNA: TGTGCCAGCAGCTTAGACAGGGACTCCTACGAGCAGTACTTC

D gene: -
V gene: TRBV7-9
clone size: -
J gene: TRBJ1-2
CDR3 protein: CASNGERSYGYTF
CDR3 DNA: TGTGCCAGCAACGGGGAGCGGAGCTATGGCTACACCTTC

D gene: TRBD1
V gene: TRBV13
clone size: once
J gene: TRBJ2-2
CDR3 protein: CASSPRDRQVTGELFF
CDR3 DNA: TGTGCCAGCAGCCCCCGGGACAGACAAGTCACCGGGGAGCTGTTTTTT

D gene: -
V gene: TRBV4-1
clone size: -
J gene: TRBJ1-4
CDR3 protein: CASSLTRTATEKLFF
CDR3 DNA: TGCGCCAGCAGCCTTACCCGGACAGCTACTGAAAAACTGTTTTTT

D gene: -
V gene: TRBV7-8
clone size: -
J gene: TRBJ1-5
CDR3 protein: CASSLSSPGREPQHF
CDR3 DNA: TGTGCCAGCAGCTTATCGAGTCCTGGGAGGGAGCCCCAGCATTTT

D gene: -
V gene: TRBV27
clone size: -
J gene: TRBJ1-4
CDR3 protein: CASSFVGAEEKLFF
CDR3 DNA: TGTGCCAGCAGTTTTGTGGGGGCAGAAGAAAAACTGTTTTTT

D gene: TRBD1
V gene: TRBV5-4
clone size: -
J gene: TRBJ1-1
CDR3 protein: CASSARQGIAAEAFF
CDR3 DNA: TGTGCCAGCAGCGCTCGACAGGGAATCGCGGCTGAAGCTTTCTTT

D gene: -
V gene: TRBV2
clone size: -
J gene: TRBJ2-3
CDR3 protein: CASSPLSSIGGTDTQYF
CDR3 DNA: TGTGCCAGCAGCCCCCTTAGCTCGATCGGGGGCACAGATACGCAGTATTTT

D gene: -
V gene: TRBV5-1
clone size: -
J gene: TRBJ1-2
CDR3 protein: CASSSGLNGYTF
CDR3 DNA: TGCGCCAGCAGCTCAGGGCTCAATGGCTACACCTTC

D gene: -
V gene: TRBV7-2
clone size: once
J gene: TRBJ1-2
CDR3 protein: CATLGGIGYGYTF
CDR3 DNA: TGTGCCACCTTGGGGGGAATCGGGTATGGCTACACCTTC

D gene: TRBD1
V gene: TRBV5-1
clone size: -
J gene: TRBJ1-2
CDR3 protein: CASSRQDRGSDGYTF
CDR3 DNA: TGCGCCAGCAGCCGACAGGACAGGGGTTCTGATGGCTACACCTTC

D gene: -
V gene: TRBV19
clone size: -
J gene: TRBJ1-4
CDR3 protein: CASSWDSEKLFF
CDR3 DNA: TGTGCCAGTAGCTGGGACTCCGAAAAACTGTTTTTT

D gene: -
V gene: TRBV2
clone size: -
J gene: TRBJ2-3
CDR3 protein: CASSERGGADTQYF
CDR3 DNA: TGTGCCAGCAGTGAAAGGGGGGGGGCGGATACGCAGTATTTT

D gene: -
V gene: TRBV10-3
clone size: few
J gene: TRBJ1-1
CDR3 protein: CAISEERGTTLMNTEAFF
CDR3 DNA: TGTGCCATCAGTGAGGAAAGGGGCACAACCCTAATGAACACTGAAGCTTTCTTT

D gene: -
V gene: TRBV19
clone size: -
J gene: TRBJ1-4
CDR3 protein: CASKVEEKLFF
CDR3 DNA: TGTGCCAGTAAGGTGGAGGAAAAACTGTTTTTT

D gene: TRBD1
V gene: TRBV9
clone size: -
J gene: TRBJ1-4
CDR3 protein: CASSTGQGREKLFF
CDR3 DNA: TGTGCCAGCAGCACGGGACAGGGTAGGGAAAAACTGTTTTTT

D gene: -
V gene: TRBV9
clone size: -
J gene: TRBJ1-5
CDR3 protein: CASSVVGGTGAPYNQPQHF
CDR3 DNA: TGTGCCAGCAGCGTAGTTGGGGGGACTGGGGCCCCATACAATCAGCCCCAGCATTTT

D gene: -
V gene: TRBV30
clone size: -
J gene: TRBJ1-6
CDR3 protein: CAWSGGLNSPLHF
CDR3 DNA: TGTGCCTGGAGCGGGGGGCTTAATTCACCCCTCCACTTT

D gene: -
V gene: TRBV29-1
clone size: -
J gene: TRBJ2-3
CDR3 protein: CSVDGDRATDTQYF
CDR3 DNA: TGCAGCGTTGACGGGGATCGCGCGACAGATACGCAGTATTTT

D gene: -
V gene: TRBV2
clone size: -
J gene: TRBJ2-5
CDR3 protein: CASTFGETQYF
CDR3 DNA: TGTGCCAGCACCTTCGGGGAGACCCAGTACTTC

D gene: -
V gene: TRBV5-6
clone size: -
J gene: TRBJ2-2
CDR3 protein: CASSLQVGELFF
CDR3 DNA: TGTGCCAGCAGCTTGCAGGTCGGGGAGCTGTTTTTT

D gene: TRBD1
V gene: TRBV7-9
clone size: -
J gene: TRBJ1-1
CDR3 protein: CASSLGVTGETEAFF
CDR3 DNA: TGTGCCAGCAGCTTAGGTGTGACAGGGGAGACTGAAGCTTTCTTT

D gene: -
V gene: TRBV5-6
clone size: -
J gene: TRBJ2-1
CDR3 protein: CASSPEDRPRNEQFF
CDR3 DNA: TGTGCCAGCAGCCCGGAAGACAGGCCTCGGAATGAGCAGTTCTTC

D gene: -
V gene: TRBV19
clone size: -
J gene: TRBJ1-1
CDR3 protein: CASSPITRSESMNTEAFF
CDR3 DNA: TGTGCCAGTAGTCCCATAACCCGAAGCGAATCCATGAACACTGAAGCTTTCTTT

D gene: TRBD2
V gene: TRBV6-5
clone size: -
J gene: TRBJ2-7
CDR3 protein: CASSYSTGTTSYEQYF
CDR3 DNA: TGTGCCAGCAGTTACTCCACCGGGACTACCTCCTACGAGCAGTACTTC